This T cell receptor (beta chain) was captured by sequencing in a study of blood T cell repertoires in COVID-19. Per the authors' pipeline: Researchers report that nucleated cell counts were estimated from reference gene primer amplification. Sequenced by immunoSEQ multiplex PCR; TCRdb stores in-frame clones only, minus some. V and J calls and clone size are copied from that table; D and trimming were computed from the DNA. This table has over 200,000 clones, 70% to 85% appearing once. Which cohort a participant joined came from the clinical history participants gave. The table lists this clone with a few counts. Germline CDR1 and CDR2: SGHNT and YYREEE (reference sequence). The CDR3 totals 17 residues. Trimming at V came to 0 bases and at J to 5 bases, leaving 7 bases not matched to a gene.

The TCR originated in a man aged 35-49 years who had recovered from COVID-19. The chain has TRBV5-4 and TRBJ2-1; 11 bases are shared with TRBD2. Sequencing used PBMCs or T cells enriched from blood (not recorded which). The DNA for the CDR3 is TGTGCCAGCAGCTTGGCGATCTTGGGACTAGCGGACAATGAGCAGTTCTTC. Amino acids: CASSLAILGLADNEQFF.